This T cell receptor beta chain was observed in a study of cytomegalovirus exposure and HLA in healthy donors (dated by TCRdb to about 2017). As for the study more broadly: According to an earlier analysis of 587 of the donors, roughly 180 million T cells yielded roughly 100 million unique TCR beta sequences and around 300 Gb of sequence data. In addition to the first cohort of about 650 subjects, a separate validation cohort of 130 or so different subjects was used. The study aimed to test whether signatures of past pathogen exposure could be identified by cataloging public T cell receptors. In a later analysis, previously published TCR beta repertoires from 500 to 750 donors were re-analyzed and high-resolution HLA genotyping was added so that TCR occurrence patterns could be studied. The genetic ancestry cluster associated with self-reported Caucasian donors included about 81% of the roughly 400 genotyped donors. Rather than drawing on any new phenotypic data, the later analysis identified candidate immune exposures from TCR beta sequences and the way those sequences occurred across donors. An earlier analysis of 587 of the donors applied high-throughput TCR beta sequencing to assess whether each TCR beta V gene segment acted as functional or pseudogenic. Around 330 gigabases of sequencing data and 91 million or so unique TCR sequences made up an early release that covered approximately 620 HLA-typed donors. Donor age, sex, ethnicity and CMV serostatus were collected together with the repertoire data. A later genetic analysis took genome-wide SNP genotypes for about three fifths of the 666 donors and used that subset as a discovery cohort. The number of typed donors differed by locus: about 620-640 for A, B, C, DRB1 and DQB1; 500 to 550 for DQA1; roughly 600 for DPA1; and roughly 450 for DPB1. Every repertoire in the discovery cohort had been generated on one and the same sequencing platform. A handful of DR-DQ haplotypes were handled as single units for association and clustering because linkage in the cohort was strong. Class I and class II HLA loci were covered by the typing at four-digit resolution. To predict cytomegalovirus infection status, the study brought together high-throughput TCR immunosequencing, statistical association of individual TCRs with disease status, and machine learning. Across some 400 genotyped donors of the cohort, an average of about 250,000 unique TCR beta nucleotide sequences per donor were sequenced, and about a sixth of those sequences were non-productive. The T cell repertoires of some 700 subjects were profiled by immunosequencing and related to cytomegalovirus serostatus. Findings and caveats that apply to the study as a whole: In vitro tests confirmed that three of the cytomegalovirus-associated TCR beta chains recognize cytomegalovirus antigens. A cluster of highly shared sequence variants was judged likely to be a technical artifact of the sequencing pipeline. The authors suggested that the approach could potentially be extended to other disease states and immunological phenotypes. Linkage disequilibrium might explain the correlated functional status among segregating V segments, but an unknown experimental factor could not be ruled out. Broadly in line with IMGT annotations, most TCR beta V segments showed up in productive rearrangements about 87% or about 30% of the time in an earlier analysis of around 550 of the donors. Because counts were too low, about 18 rarely observed V segments, including chromosome 9 orphons, were left out of the earlier analysis of 587 of the donors. Most TCR sequences were observed very rarely across donors, whereas some public TCRs were present in many individuals. In a later analysis, HLA-associated TCR beta chains showed more clonal expansion and lower generation probabilities than non-associated chains that were equally common. Compared with the roughly 710-donor mean, donors in an Asian-associated ancestry cluster had fewer N-insertions in productive TCRs, according to a later genetic analysis. According to a later analysis, most CMV-associated TCR beta chains appeared to be HLA-restricted, and the HLA associations seemed to be driven largely by CMV exposure. A later analysis reported that several top co-occurrence clusters appeared linked to parvovirus B19, influenza, CMV and Epstein-Barr virus. HLA typing was unavailable for some donors at each locus, so association tests used only the typed subset. A further reported finding was that TCR beta sequences accurately predicted the HLA-A and HLA-B alleles for most subjects in the first cohort. In both the original and validation cohorts, the classifier was reported to diagnose cytomegalovirus status with high specificity and sensitivity. The cohort was sequenced for TCR beta chains only, and without alpha or paired-chain data the features that could be detected were limited. Strong co-occurrence of HLA alleles, especially DR and DQ, made assigning TCR associations to individual alleles difficult. Some IMGT-functional V segments, including TRBV6-2 and TRBV6-3, could not be told apart with the 87-base-pair reads, so those segments were excluded. A later analysis found that TCR association rates varied across HLA loci, with DRB1 alleles showing the most associated TCRs and HLA-C alleles the fewest. In a later analysis, 16,951 TCR beta sequences were associated with specific HLA alleles at a false discovery rate of 0.05. Sequencing depth was assumed to be roughly uniform across donors in the presence/absence analyses, though that assumption may not hold. The only immune exposure information available for the cohort was CMV serostatus. The study listed approximately 150 TCR beta chains as associated with cytomegalovirus. In a later genetic analysis, a missense DCLRE1C variant was associated with V-gene and J-gene trimming of TCR beta chains, and the association was replicated in an independent cohort.

This clone showed up just a few times. Its binding antigen is unknown. Base qualities are not at hand, and no much larger clone is one base apart. The library was made by the immunoSEQ multiplex PCR assay. A mixture of 60 forward primers for TCR Vbeta segments and 13 reverse primers for TCR Jbeta segments was used in the multiplex PCR. The CDR3 region of rearranged TCR beta genes was amplified from genomic DNA by a multiplex PCR assay. Amplified TCR beta libraries were sequenced as 87-base-pair reads on the Illumina HiSeq System. The authors' pipeline ran thus. In a later analysis, 77 million or so unique TCR beta chains were counted across the approximately 670 repertoires, and around 11 million of these chains were shared by at least two donors. Raw reads were error-corrected and collapsed into unique sequences with a nearest-neighbor algorithm that merged closely related sequences to remove PCR and sequencing errors. CDR3 sequences were aligned to IMGT reference sequences to assign V, D and J gene segments. For a sequence to be retained, at least a six-nucleotide match to both a V gene segment and a J gene segment was required. Rearrangements were classified as productive when the CDR3 lacked stop codons and remained in frame with V and J, and all other rearrangements were classified as non-productive. CDR3 was defined according to IMGT convention as the region running from the second conserved V-encoded cysteine to the conserved J-encoded phenylalanine. Sequences without an unambiguous match to a single V gene segment were excluded from the earlier analysis of over 500 of the donors. An earlier analysis of over 450 of the donors classified V segments as functional when productive rearrangements were above 56.7% and as segregating when the standard deviation between donors was above 5%. A statistical classification framework was developed to diagnose cytomegalovirus status using the catalog of TCR beta chain sequences. V and J gene assignment, in a later analysis, came from comparing TCR nucleotide sequences with IMGT/GENE-DB human TR gene sequences. The TCRdist pipeline was used in a later analysis to assign CDR3 sequences and most-parsimonious VDJ recombination scenarios. In a later analysis, every TCR beta chain was defined by the combination of its CDR3 amino acid sequence and its V-gene family, and reads without a unique V-gene family were dropped. To address suspected cross-contamination and a sequencing artifact, a later analysis removed under 600 highly shared, low-generation-probability nucleotide sequences. In a later analysis, a clonal expansion index for each public chain was calculated from normalized within-repertoire ranks of inferred template counts. In a later analysis, generation probabilities were computed with a VDJ recombination model fitted to out-of-frame rearrangements, and the resulting probabilities were checked against IGoR. A later analysis scored TCR-TCR, TCR-HLA and TCR-CMV co-occurrence with hypergeometric tests, applying a repertoire-size bias correction to TCR pairs. A later analysis estimated false discovery rates by permuting HLA or CMV assignments 20 times. A later analysis grouped co-occurring TCRs with DBSCAN, adding TCRdist sequence similarity when clustering within HLA-allele-positive subsets. Repertoires with fewer than 30,000 or more than 120,000 public chains were left out of co-occurrence clustering, as were about five repertoires with anomalous nucleotide sharing. The table comes from immuneACCESS by way of TCRdb, which keeps in-frame sequences with V and J called. Part of the clones is missing from these tables; in studies checked, under half for an unresolved V gene and the rest for unknown reasons. From that table come the V and J calls and clone size; the DNA was used to work out D and trimming. The sample includes around 110,000 clones, with around two thirds observed a single time. Roughly 8.6% of the sample rests with the top ten.

The cohort comprised 670 or so healthy bone marrow donors. At the time of sampling, all cohort members were nominally healthy, though unrecorded immune exposures were likely present. The donor tested CMV seropositive, placing the donor among the roughly 270 seropositive members of the cohort. A peripheral blood sample was collected from each donor, and TCR beta sequencing was performed on peripheral blood mononuclear cells. Genomic DNA extraction from the blood cell samples was performed with the Qiagen DNeasy Blood Extraction Kit. Germline trimming amounts to 5 bases on V and 3 bases on J, with 6 as the count of junction bases outside the gene matches. The CDR3, from cysteine to phenylalanine, totals 15 residues. Here the CDR3 DNA is all that survives: 45 bases in frame from base 1. The germline V gene encodes CDR1 MNHEY and CDR2 SMNVEV (reference sequence).

Input material: PBMCs. The sequence links TRBV27 to TRBJ1-4; 7 of the junction bases match TRBD1. The clonotype originates from a woman in her 40s in good health and CMV-seropositive. The DNA sequence is as follows: TGTGCCAGCAGTCGGAACAGGGGTGCTAATGAAAAACTGTTTTTT. Translated, this gives CASSRNRGANEKLFF.